This T cell receptor (beta chain) originates from a study of T cell changes during pregnancy in multiple sclerosis. Libraries were prepared by immunoSEQ multiplex PCR; TCRdb keeps only in-frame clonotypes and omits some of them. The table shows fewer than 85,000 clones, with about 95% occurring only once. The CDR3 is 14 residues long. V was shortened by 5 bases and J by 2 bases, with 11 bases between the two germline ends. Looked up from germline, CDR1 is SGHDT and CDR2 is YYEEEE. The sample in question was peripheral blood, obtained in the second trimester of pregnancy. The origin of this receptor is a female donor with multiple sclerosis, enrolled in a pregnancy study. J is TRBJ2-1 and V is TRBV5-6; maybe TRBD1 (5 bases). The CDR3 bases are TGTGCCAGCAGAACGGCAGGGACCTACAATGAGCAGTTCTTC. The encoded protein is CASRTAGTYNEQFF.